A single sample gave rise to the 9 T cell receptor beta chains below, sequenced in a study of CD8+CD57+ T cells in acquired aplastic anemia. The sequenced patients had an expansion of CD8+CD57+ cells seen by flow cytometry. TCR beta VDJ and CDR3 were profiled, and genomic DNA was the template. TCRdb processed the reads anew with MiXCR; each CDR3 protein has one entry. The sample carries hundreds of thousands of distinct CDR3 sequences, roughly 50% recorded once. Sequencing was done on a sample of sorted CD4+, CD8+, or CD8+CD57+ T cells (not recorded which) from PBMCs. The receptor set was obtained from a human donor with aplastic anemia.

The CDR3, as DNA: TGTGCCAGCAGAAAGACAGAGAACACTGAAGCTTTCTTT. Translating gives CASRKTENTEAFF. The rearrangement joins TRBV6-4 to TRBJ1-1, with a possible D match to TRBD1 (5 bases). In germline, CDR1 is MRHNA, CDR2 SNTAGT. The V and J ends lost 6 bases and 1 base respectively, with 9 bases between them. The CDR3 sequence is 13 residues long.

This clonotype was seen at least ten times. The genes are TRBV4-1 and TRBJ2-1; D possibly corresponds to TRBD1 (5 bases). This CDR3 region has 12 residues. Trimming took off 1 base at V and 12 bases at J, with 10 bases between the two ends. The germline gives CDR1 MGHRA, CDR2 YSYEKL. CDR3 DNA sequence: TGCGCCAGCAGCCAAGTGAGGCAGGGGCAGTTCTTC. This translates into CASSQVRQGQFF.

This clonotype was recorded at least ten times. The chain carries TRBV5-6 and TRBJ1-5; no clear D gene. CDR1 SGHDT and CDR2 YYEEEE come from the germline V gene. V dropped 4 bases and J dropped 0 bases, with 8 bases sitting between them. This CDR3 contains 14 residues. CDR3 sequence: CASSRFYSNQPQHF. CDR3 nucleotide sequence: TGTGCCAGCAGCCGTTTTTATAGCAATCAGCCCCAGCATTTT.

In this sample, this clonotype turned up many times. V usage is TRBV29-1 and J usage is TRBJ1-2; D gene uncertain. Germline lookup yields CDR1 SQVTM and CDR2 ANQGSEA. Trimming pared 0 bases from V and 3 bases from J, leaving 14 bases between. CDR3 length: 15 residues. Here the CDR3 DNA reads TGCAGCGTTGAAGATCCCGCCAGGCGTGACTATGGCTACACCTTC. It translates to CSVEDPARRDYGYTF.

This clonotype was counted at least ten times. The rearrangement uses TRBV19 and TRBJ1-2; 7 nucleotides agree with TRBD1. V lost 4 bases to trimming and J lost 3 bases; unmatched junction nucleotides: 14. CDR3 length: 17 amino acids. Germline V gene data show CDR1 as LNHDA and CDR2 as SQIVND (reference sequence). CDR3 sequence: CASSRRGQANADYGYTF. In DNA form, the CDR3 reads TGTGCCAGTAGTAGGAGGGGGCAGGCGAACGCTGACTATGGCTACACCTTC.

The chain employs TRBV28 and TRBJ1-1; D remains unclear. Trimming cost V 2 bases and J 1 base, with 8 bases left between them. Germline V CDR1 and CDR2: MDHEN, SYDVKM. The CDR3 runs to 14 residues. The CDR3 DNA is TGTGCCAGCAGTTTAGATGGGAGGAACACTGAAGCTTTCTTT. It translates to CASSLDGRNTEAFF. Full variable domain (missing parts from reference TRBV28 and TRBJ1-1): DVKVTQSSRYLVKRTGEKVFLECVQDMDHENMFWYRQDPGLGLRLIYFSYDVKMKEKGDIPEGYSVSREKKERFSLILESASTNQTSMYLCASSLDGRNTEAFFGQGTRLTVV.

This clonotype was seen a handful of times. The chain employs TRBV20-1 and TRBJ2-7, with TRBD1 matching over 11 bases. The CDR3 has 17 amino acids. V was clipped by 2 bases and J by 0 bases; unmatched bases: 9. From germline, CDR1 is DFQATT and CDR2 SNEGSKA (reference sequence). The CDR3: CSARCSPGQGDSYEQYF. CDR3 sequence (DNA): TGCAGTGCTAGATGCTCTCCGGGACAGGGGGACTCCTACGAGCAGTACTTC.

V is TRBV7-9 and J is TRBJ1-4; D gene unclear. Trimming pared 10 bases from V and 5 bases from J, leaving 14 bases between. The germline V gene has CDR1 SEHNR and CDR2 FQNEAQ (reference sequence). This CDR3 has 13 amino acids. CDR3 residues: CATEGGKNEKLFF. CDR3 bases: TGTGCCACCGAGGGTGGGAAGAATGAAAAACTGTTTTTT. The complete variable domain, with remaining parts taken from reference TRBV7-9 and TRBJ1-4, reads DTGVSQNPRHKITKRGQNVTFRCDPISEHNRLYWYRQTLGQGPEFLTYFQNEAQLEKSRLLSDRFSAERPKGSFSTLEIQRTEQGDSAMYLCATEGGKNEKLFFGSGTQLSVL.

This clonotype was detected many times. The CDR3 protein is CASSLGTGGEKLFF. For the CDR3, the DNA is TGTGCCAGCAGCCTCGGGACAGGGGGAGAAAAACTGTTTTTT. The chain is built from TRBV7-2 and TRBJ1-4; TRBD1 agrees at 11 bases. The germline CDR1 and CDR2 sequences are SGHTA and FQGNSA. Germline trimming cut 5 bases from V and 8 bases from J; bases unmatched to any gene: 4. This CDR3 spans 14 amino acids.